Given below is one TCR beta chain in context. Only a few counts were recorded for this clone. The antigen it recognizes is unknown. The sample holds no much larger clone one base away, and base qualities are not on file. The record originates from a study of cytomegalovirus exposure and HLA in healthy donors (dated by TCRdb to 2016 to 2017). Broadly, across the study: An earlier analysis of roughly 500 of the donors reported roughly 300 Gb of sequence data and approximately 110 million unique TCR beta sequences from 150 million to 200 million T cells. HLA typing included class I and class II loci at four-digit resolution. To predict cytomegalovirus infection status, the study combined high-throughput TCR immunosequencing, statistical association of individual TCRs with disease status, and machine learning. In a later analysis, previously published TCR beta repertoires from several hundred donors were re-analyzed and high-resolution HLA genotyping was added so that TCR occurrence patterns could be studied. Typing coverage differed by locus: A, B, C, DRB1 and DQB1 were typed in roughly 629-630 donors, DQA1 in about 550, DPA1 in some 600, and DPB1 in 400 to 490. The later analysis used no new phenotypic data to find candidate immune exposures, relying instead on TCR beta sequences and their occurrence across donors. Every repertoire in the discovery cohort had been generated on one and the same sequencing platform. In addition to the first cohort of about 650 subjects, a separate validation cohort of 120 different subjects was used. A later genetic analysis took genome-wide SNP genotypes for about 65% of the roughly 670 donors and used that subset as a discovery cohort. The genetic ancestry cluster associated with self-reported Caucasian donors included roughly four fifths of the 300 to 400 genotyped donors. The aim of the study was to test whether cataloging public T cell receptors could identify signatures of past pathogen exposure. To decide whether each TCR beta V gene segment behaved as functional or pseudogenic, an earlier analysis of 587 of the donors relied on high-throughput TCR beta sequencing. Approximately 300 gigabases of sequencing data and 91 million or so unique TCR sequences made up an early release that covered 500 to 650 HLA-typed donors. Because of strong linkage in the cohort, roughly five DR-DQ haplotypes were treated as single units for association and clustering. Alongside the repertoire data, information on donor age, sex, ethnicity and CMV serostatus was compiled. The study profiled the T cell repertoires of hundreds of subjects by immunosequencing and related them to cytomegalovirus serostatus. On average, about 240,000 unique TCR beta nucleotide sequences were sequenced per donor among a few hundred genotyped donors of the cohort, with roughly 18% of those sequences being non-productive.

The method was the immunoSEQ multiplex PCR assay. The multiplex PCR relied on a mix of 60 forward primers for TCR Vbeta segments and 13 reverse primers for TCR Jbeta segments. A multiplex PCR assay on genomic DNA amplified the CDR3 region of rearranged TCR beta genes. The amplified TCR beta libraries were sequenced on the Illumina HiSeq System as 87-base-pair reads. For the original study's pipeline: In a later analysis, some 80 million unique TCR beta chains were counted across the approximately 670 repertoires, and approximately 11 million of these chains were shared by at least two donors. Raw reads were error-corrected and collapsed into unique sequences with a nearest-neighbor algorithm that merged closely related sequences to remove PCR and sequencing errors. Alignment of CDR3 sequences to IMGT reference sequences was used to assign V, D and J gene segments. For a sequence to be retained, a match of at least six nucleotides to both a V gene segment and a J gene segment was required. A rearrangement counted as productive if the CDR3 had no stop codons and remained in frame with V and J, and every other rearrangement counted as non-productive. Following IMGT convention, CDR3 was defined as the stretch from the second conserved V-encoded cysteine up to the conserved J-encoded phenylalanine. Sequences without an unambiguous match to a single V gene segment were excluded from the earlier analysis of over 500 of the donors. An earlier analysis of several hundred of the donors called V segments functional above 56.7% productive rearrangements and segregating when the between-donor standard deviation exceeded 5%. A statistical classification framework was developed to diagnose cytomegalovirus status using the catalog of TCR beta chain sequences. In a later analysis, V and J genes were assigned by comparing TCR nucleotide sequences against IMGT/GENE-DB human TR gene sequences. Using the TCRdist pipeline, a later analysis assigned CDR3 sequences along with most-parsimonious VDJ recombination scenarios. A later analysis defined each TCR beta chain by its CDR3 amino acid sequence plus V-gene family, and excluded reads lacking a unique V-gene family. A later analysis removed 500 to 650 highly shared, low-generation-probability nucleotide sequences to deal with suspected cross-contamination and a sequencing artifact. In a later analysis, a clonal expansion index for each public chain was calculated from normalized within-repertoire ranks of inferred template counts. In a later analysis, generation probabilities were computed using a VDJ recombination model fitted to out-of-frame rearrangements, and the results were checked against IGoR. Hypergeometric tests were used in a later analysis to score TCR-TCR, TCR-HLA and TCR-CMV co-occurrence, with a repertoire-size bias correction applied to the TCR pairs. A later analysis estimated false discovery rates by permuting HLA or CMV assignments 20 times. In a later analysis, co-occurring TCRs were grouped using DBSCAN, and TCRdist sequence similarity was added for clustering within HLA-allele-positive subsets. Repertoires with fewer than 30,000 or more than 120,000 public chains, plus five repertoires with anomalous nucleotide sharing, were excluded from co-occurrence clustering. TCRdb holds this immuneACCESS table with in-frame rearrangements only. Some clones are missing; in checked studies, unresolved V genes explain under half, and the rest has no known cause. The V and J calls and the clone size are those of that table, but D and trimming were determined from the DNA. The table for this sample lists some 95,000 clones; roughly three quarters of them were counted only once. The ten largest clones take up around 4.5% of the sample.

Study-level results and caveats: According to a later analysis, TCR association rates differed among HLA loci, with DRB1 alleles showing the most associated TCRs and HLA-C alleles showing the fewest. Because counts were too low, about 15 rarely observed V segments, including chromosome 9 orphons, were left out of the earlier analysis of 500 to 650 of the donors. Broadly in line with IMGT annotations, most TCR beta V segments showed up in productive rearrangements about 87% or about 30% of the time in an earlier analysis of several hundred of the donors. A further reported finding was that TCR beta sequences accurately predicted the HLA-A and HLA-B alleles for most subjects in the first cohort. In a later analysis, several top co-occurrence clusters were reported to appear linked to parvovirus B19, influenza, CMV and Epstein-Barr virus. Assigning TCR associations to individual alleles was difficult when HLA alleles, especially DR and DQ, strongly co-occurred. Because HLA typing was missing for some donors at each locus, association tests included only the typed subset. In a later genetic analysis, a missense DCLRE1C variant was associated with V-gene and J-gene trimming of TCR beta chains, and the association was replicated in an independent cohort. A later analysis found that most CMV-associated TCR beta chains appeared HLA-restricted, with HLA associations seemingly driven largely by CMV exposure. A cluster of highly shared sequence variants was judged likely to represent a technical artifact of the sequencing pipeline. In a later analysis, HLA-associated TCR beta chains showed more clonal expansion and lower generation probabilities than non-associated chains that were equally common. At a false discovery rate of 0.05, a later analysis linked 16,951 TCR beta sequences to specific HLA alleles. Across donors, most TCR sequences were observed very rarely, whereas some public TCRs were present in many individuals. A few of the identified cytomegalovirus-associated TCR beta chains were confirmed in vitro to be specific for cytomegalovirus antigens. Compared with the approximately 670-donor mean, donors in an Asian-associated ancestry cluster had fewer N-insertions in productive TCRs, according to a later genetic analysis. According to the authors, the approach could potentially be generalized to other disease states and immunological phenotypes. In this cohort, only TCR beta chains were sequenced, and detectable features were limited by the absence of alpha or paired-chain data. Linkage disequilibrium might explain the correlated functional status among segregating V segments, but an unknown experimental factor could not be ruled out. The study gave a list of under 200 TCR beta chains associated with cytomegalovirus. In both the original and validation cohorts, the classifier was reported to diagnose cytomegalovirus status with high specificity and sensitivity. Presence/absence analyses assumed roughly uniform sequencing depth across donors, an assumption that may not hold. CMV serostatus was the only immune exposure information available for the cohort. Some IMGT-functional V segments, including TRBV6-2 and TRBV6-3, could not be distinguished by the 87-base-pair reads and were therefore excluded.

The CDR1 and CDR2 encoded by the germline V gene (reference sequence) are MNHNY and SVGAGI. Spanning cysteine to phenylalanine, the CDR3 consists of 12 amino acids. The read is trimmed to its CDR3 DNA, 36 bases read in frame from base 1. The germline ends are 11 bases apart after V is trimmed by 6 bases and J by 5 bases. The cohort comprised approximately 700 healthy bone marrow donors. At the time of sampling, all cohort members were nominally healthy, though unrecorded immune exposures were likely present. The donor was CMV seronegative and belonged to the group of roughly 330 seronegative cohort members. Each donor provided a peripheral blood sample, and peripheral blood mononuclear cells were used for TCR beta sequencing. Genomic DNA was extracted from the blood cell samples with the Qiagen DNeasy Blood Extraction Kit.

The sequence links TRBV6-6 to TRBJ2-7; a weak D assignment points to TRBD1 (6 bases agree). Sample: PBMCs. The clonotype originates from a woman in her forties in good health and CMV-seronegative. The CDR3 reads as follows: CASSLTGNEQYF. The base sequence is TGTGCCAGCAGCCTGACAGGAAACGAGCAGTACTTC.